This TCR beta chain stems from a study of beta chain features in type 1 diabetes. Worth noting for this clone: Other DNA sequences in this sample translate to the same CDR3.

TCRB transcripts that were expressed got sequenced, as all of the isolated RNA had been reverse transcribed. The protocol was immunoSEQ multiplex PCR, while the TCRdb copy is restricted to in-frame clones and leaves out a portion. The top ten clones hold around 0.065% of a sample with just over 450,000 clones, roughly 31% of them seen once. The sequence was obtained from a young man in good health. The source material was naive CD4+ T cells from blood.

CDR3 nucleotide sequence: TGTGCCAGCAGCCCCGATACCTACGAGCAGTACTTC. Translating gives CASSPDTYEQYF. The chain is built from TRBV7-9 and TRBJ2-7; D is unclear. The V end lost 5 bases, the J end lost 2 bases, and 7 bases lay between the germline ends. Germline-derived CDR1 and CDR2 are SEHNR and FQNEAQ (reference sequence). The length of the CDR3 is 12 residues.